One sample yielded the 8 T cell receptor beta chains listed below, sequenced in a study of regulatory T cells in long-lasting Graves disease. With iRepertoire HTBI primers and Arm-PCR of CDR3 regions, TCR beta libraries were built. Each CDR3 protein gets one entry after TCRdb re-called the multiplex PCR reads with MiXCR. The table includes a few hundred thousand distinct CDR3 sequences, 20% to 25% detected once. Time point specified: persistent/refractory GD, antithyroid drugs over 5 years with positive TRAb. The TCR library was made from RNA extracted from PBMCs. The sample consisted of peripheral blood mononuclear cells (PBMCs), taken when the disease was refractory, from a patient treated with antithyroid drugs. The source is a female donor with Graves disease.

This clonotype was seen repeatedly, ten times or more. The chain's CDR3 is CASSFQEPGKSSPLHF. Here the CDR3 DNA reads TGTGCCAGCAGTTTTCAGGAGCCGGGAAAAAGTTCACCCCTCCACTTT. The chain joins TRBV28 to TRBJ1-6; D call uncertain. The CDR3 length is 16 residues. Between the trimmed V and J ends, which lost 3 bases and 9 bases, there was a span of 18 bases. Germline V gene lookup returns CDR1 MDHEN and CDR2 SYDVKM. Together with reference TRBV28 and TRBJ1-6, the CDR3 gives the full variable domain: DVKVTQSSRYLVKRTGEKVFLECVQDMDHENMFWYRQDPGLGLRLIYFSYDVKMKEKGDIPEGYSVSREKKERFSLILESASTNQTSMYLCASSFQEPGKSSPLHFGNGTRLTVT.

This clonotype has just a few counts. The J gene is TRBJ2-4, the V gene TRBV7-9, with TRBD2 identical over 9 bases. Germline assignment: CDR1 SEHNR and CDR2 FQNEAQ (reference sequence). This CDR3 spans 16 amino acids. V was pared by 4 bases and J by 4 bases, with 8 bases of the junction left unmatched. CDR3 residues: CASSWYPTSGKNIQYF. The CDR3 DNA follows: TGTGCCAGCAGCTGGTACCCGACTAGCGGAAAAAACATTCAGTACTTC. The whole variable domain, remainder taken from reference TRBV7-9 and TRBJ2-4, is DTGVSQNPRHKITKRGQNVTFRCDPISEHNRLYWYRQTLGQGPEFLTYFQNEAQLEKSRLLSDRFSAERPKGSFSTLEIQRTEQGDSAMYLCASSWYPTSGKNIQYFGAGTRLSVL.

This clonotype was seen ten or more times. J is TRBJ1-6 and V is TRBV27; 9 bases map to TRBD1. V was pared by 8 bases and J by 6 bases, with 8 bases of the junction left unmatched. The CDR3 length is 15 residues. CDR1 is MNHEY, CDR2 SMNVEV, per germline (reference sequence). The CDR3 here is CASGGVGQGNSPLHF. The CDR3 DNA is TGTGCCAGCGGGGGCGTGGGACAGGGTAATTCACCCCTCCACTTT.

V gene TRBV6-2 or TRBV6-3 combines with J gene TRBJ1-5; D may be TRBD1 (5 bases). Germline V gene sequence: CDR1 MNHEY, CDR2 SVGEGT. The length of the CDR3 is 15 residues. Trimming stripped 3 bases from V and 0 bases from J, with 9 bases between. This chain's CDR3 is CASSYGAVSNQPQHF. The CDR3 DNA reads TGTGCCAGCAGTTATGGGGCAGTTAGCAATCAGCCCCAGCATTTT.

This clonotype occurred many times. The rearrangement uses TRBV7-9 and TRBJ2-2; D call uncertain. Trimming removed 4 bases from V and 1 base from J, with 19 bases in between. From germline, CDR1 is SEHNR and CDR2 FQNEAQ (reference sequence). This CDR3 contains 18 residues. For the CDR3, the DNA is TGTGCCAGCAGCTCCCCCAGCGACAAGTACAAGAACACCGGGGAGCTGTTTTTT. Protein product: CASSSPSDKYKNTGELFF.

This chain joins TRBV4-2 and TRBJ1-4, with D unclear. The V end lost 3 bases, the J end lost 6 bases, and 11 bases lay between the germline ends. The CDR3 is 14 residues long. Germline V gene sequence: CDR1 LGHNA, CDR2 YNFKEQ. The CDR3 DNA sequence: TGTGCCAGCAGCCATCGTCCCTGGGATGAAAAACTGTTTTTT. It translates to CASSHRPWDEKLFF.

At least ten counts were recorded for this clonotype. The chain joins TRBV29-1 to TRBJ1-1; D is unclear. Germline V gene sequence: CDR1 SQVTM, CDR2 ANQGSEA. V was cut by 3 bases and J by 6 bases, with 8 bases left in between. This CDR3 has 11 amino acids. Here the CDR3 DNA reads TGCAGCGTTGAGGTTGGGGCTGAAGCTTTCTTT. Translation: CSVEVGAEAFF.

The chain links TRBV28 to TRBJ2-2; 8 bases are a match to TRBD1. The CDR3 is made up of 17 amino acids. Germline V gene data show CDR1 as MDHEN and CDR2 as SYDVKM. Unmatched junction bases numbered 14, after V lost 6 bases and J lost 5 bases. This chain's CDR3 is CASRIWSGQDRTGELFF. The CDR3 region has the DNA TGTGCCAGCAGAATTTGGTCGGGACAGGATCGAACCGGGGAGCTGTTTTTT.